The 16 T cell receptor beta chains given below trace back to one sample, sequenced in a study of T-cell reconstitution after alpha-beta-depleted transplantation in children. During its preparation, the TCRbeta library received unique molecular identifiers. TCRdb fed the PCR reads into MiXCR, producing one record per CDR3 protein. The sample has 550,000 to 800,000 distinct CDR3 sequences; under 15% are singletons. The sequences come from PBMCs, collected before TCRalphabeta/CD19-depleted stem cell transplant. These TCRs come from a girl aged 2 to 10 with congenital amegakaryocytic thrombocytopenia, due to receive a stem cell transplant.

This clonotype was picked up a small number of times. The rearrangement links TRBV12-3 or TRBV12-4 to TRBJ2-1; maybe TRBD2 (6 bases). Trimming took 4 bases from V and 12 from J, leaving 16 bases between them. This CDR3 contains 13 residues. CDR3 loop: CASSSDLLGGQFF. CDR3 sequence (DNA): TGTGCCAGCAGTTCGGACCTGCTCGGGGGGCAGTTCTTC.

The table lists this clonotype with many counts. V and J are TRBV7-2 and TRBJ2-4; 9 positions match TRBD2. CDR1 and CDR2 (germline): SGHTA, FQGNSA. The CDR3 extends over 15 amino acids. J was trimmed by 9 bases and V by 2 bases; bases with no gene match: 8. CDR3 region: CASSLTGGRVAIQYF. CDR3 in DNA: TGTGCCAGCAGCTTAACTGGCGGGAGGGTTGCCATTCAGTACTTC.

A remark on this clonotype: A read error may explain this, as a much larger clone is one base away. The chain uses TRBV20-1 and TRBJ2-7; TRBD1 agrees at 12 bases. The V gene's germline CDR1 is DFQATT and CDR2 SNEGSKA (reference sequence). The CDR3 sequence is 15 residues long. The DNA of the CDR3 is TGCAGTGGGGGGACAGGGGGCCTAAGCTCCTACGAGCAGTCCTTC. Encoded protein: CSGGTGGLSSYEQSF.

This clonotype was recorded at least ten times. This chain links TRBV10-3 with TRBJ2-5, with D perhaps TRBD2 (6 bases). Per the germline V gene, CDR1 is ENHRY and CDR2 is SYGVKD. V lost 0 bases, J lost 7 bases, and 18 bases lay in between. CDR3 length: 16 residues. DNA for the CDR3: TGTGCCATCAGTGAGTCGAACCAGATCAACGGGGGGACCCAGTACTTC. Its translation: CAISESNQINGGTQYF.

As to this clonotype: A read error may produce the germline difference seen at one junction end. This chain uses TRBV5-1 with TRBJ2-2; perhaps TRBD2 as D (5 bases). This CDR3 is built from 16 residues. Germline loops: CDR1 SGHRS, CDR2 YFSETQ. The CDR3 sequence: CASSFNTREGTGEPFF. The CDR3, as DNA: TGCGCCAGCAGCTTCAACACGAGGGAAGGAACCGGGGAGCCGTTTTTT.

This clonotype was observed many times. The chain is built from TRBV6-5 and TRBJ1-4; D remains ambiguous. CDR3 length: 15 residues. V was pared by 0 bases and J by 6 bases, with 11 bases between. CDR1 and CDR2 (germline): MNHEY, SVGAGI. This chain's CDR3 is CASSYSGRRDEKLFF. The CDR3 bases are TGTGCCAGCAGTTACTCGGGGAGAAGGGATGAAAAACTGTTTTTT.

This clonotype was counted ten times or more. A read error may produce the germline difference seen at one junction end. V usage is TRBV3-1 and J usage is TRBJ2-1; D is perhaps TRBD2 (6 bases). This CDR3 contains 13 residues. Germline loops: CDR1 LGHDT, CDR2 YNNKEL (reference sequence). For the CDR3, the DNA is TGTGCCAGCAGCCAAGATACGGGAGCCCCCTTCACCTTC. This encodes CASSQDTGAPFTF.

This clonotype has ten or more counts. J is TRBJ1-5 and V is TRBV10-3; the D gene is possibly TRBD1 (6 bases). Germline values: CDR1 ENHRY, CDR2 SYGVKD. V lost 6 bases to trimming and J lost 6 bases, with 12 bases between them. CDR3 size: 13 residues. The CDR3 bases are TGTGCCATCAGCCCTGGGGGCGGTCAGCCCCAGCATTTT. Translation: CAISPGGGQPQHF.

The rearrangement links TRBV5-1 to TRBJ2-7, with 11 bases aligning to TRBD2. CDR1 and CDR2 (germline): SGHRS, YFSETQ. V was pared by 4 bases and J by 3 bases, with 6 bases of the junction left unmatched. The CDR3 contains 15 residues. The CDR3 here is CASSVRLAGSYEQYF. In DNA, the CDR3 is TGCGCCAGCAGCGTGAGACTAGCGGGAAGCTACGAGCAGTACTTC.

This clonotype appeared a few times. The chain joins TRBV29-1 to TRBJ2-2, with TRBD1 matching over 8 bases. The CDR3 spans 17 residues. CDR1 and CDR2 (germline): SQVTM, ANQGSEA. With 4 bases clipped from V and 0 bases from J, the junction kept 10 bases outside the gene matches. Here the CDR3 reads CSVVGRGRISNTGELFF. Here the CDR3 DNA reads TGCAGCGTTGTTGGCAGGGGGCGGATTTCGAACACCGGGGAGCTGTTTTTT.

This clonotype was counted at least ten times. This rearrangement joins TRBV28 to TRBJ2-2, with 7 bases aligning to TRBD2. This CDR3 region has 13 residues. V was clipped by 6 bases and J by 6 bases; unmatched bases: 4. CDR1 and CDR2 from the germline V gene are MDHEN and SYDVKM. The CDR3 spells CASSRTSSGELFF. CDR3 coding DNA: TGTGCCAGCAGCCGGACTAGTTCCGGGGAGCTGTTTTTT. Full variable domain (outside the CDR3, taken from reference TRBV28 and TRBJ2-2): DVKVTQSSRYLVKRTGEKVFLECVQDMDHENMFWYRQDPGLGLRLIYFSYDVKMKEKGDIPEGYSVSREKKERFSLILESASTNQTSMYLCASSRTSSGELFFGEGSRLTVL.

This clonotype was seen at least ten times. The V gene is TRBV28, the J gene TRBJ1-3, with D tentatively TRBD1 (6 bases). Germline V gene sequence: CDR1 MDHEN, CDR2 SYDVKM. CDR3 size: 15 residues. Trimming took off 5 bases at V and 0 bases at J, with 11 bases between the two ends. The CDR3 loop reads CASSLDRFSGNTIYF. CDR3 nucleotide sequence: TGTGCCAGCAGTCTGGACAGATTCTCTGGAAACACCATATATTTT. Using reference TRBV28 and TRBJ1-3 for the parts outside the CDR3, the full variable domain is DVKVTQSSRYLVKRTGEKVFLECVQDMDHENMFWYRQDPGLGLRLIYFSYDVKMKEKGDIPEGYSVSREKKERFSLILESASTNQTSMYLCASSLDRFSGNTIYFGEGSWLTVV.

This clonotype was observed a few times. This chain uses TRBV18 with TRBJ2-1; TRBD2 matches at 8 bases. The CDR3 sequence is 13 residues long. V lost 6 bases, J lost 8 bases, and 6 bases stayed unmatched. Germline V lookup: CDR1 KGHSH, CDR2 LQKENI. CDR3 in DNA: TGTGCCAGCTCCCCCGGGACTAGTTATGAGCAGTTCTTC. Translating gives CASSPGTSYEQFF.

The chain uses TRBV30 and TRBJ2-5; maybe TRBD1 (6 bases). V lost 2 bases to trimming and J lost 0 bases, with 13 bases between them. CDR1 is GTSNPN, CDR2 SVGIG, per germline (reference sequence). The CDR3 loop spans 15 amino acids. The CDR3 bases are TGTGCCTGGAGTAAGGGACATCAGTACCAAGAGACCCAGTACTTC. Translated: CAWSKGHQYQETQYF.

The genes are TRBV5-6 and TRBJ2-3; D is ambiguous. V lost 4 bases, J lost 0 bases, and 15 bases lay in between. The CDR3 runs 16 residues. Germline V CDR1 and CDR2: SGHDT, YYEEEE. CDR3 residues: CASSGDFRSSTDTQYF. The CDR3 DNA follows: TGTGCCAGCAGCGGCGACTTCCGCTCTAGCACAGATACGCAGTATTTT.

This clonotype was seen more than once but under ten times. The chain recombines TRBV5-6 with TRBJ2-1; 10 bases match TRBD2. Trimming cost V 4 bases and J 6 bases; bases outside gene matches: 7. CDR1 and CDR2 from the germline V gene are SGHDT and YYEEEE. CDR3 length: 15 residues. CDR3 loop: CASSEPGLALNEQFF. The DNA for the CDR3 is TGTGCCAGCAGCGAACCGGGACTAGCGCTCAATGAGCAGTTCTTC.